The 20 T cell receptor beta chains below come from one sample, sequenced in a study of blood T cell repertoires in COVID-19. Measured with immunoSEQ multiplex PCR; TCRdb has only the in-frame clones, and not every one. The table records approximately 250,000 clones, about 87% of them present only once. Sequencing used PBMCs or T cells enriched from blood (not recorded which). These receptors were taken from a woman in her 30s with acute COVID-19.

The chain recombines TRBV19 with TRBJ2-1, with D possibly being TRBD2 (5 bases). This CDR3 has 14 amino acids. The ends were cut back, 7 bases at V and 1 base at J, with 11 bases in the middle. The germline V gene encodes CDR1 LNHDA and CDR2 SQIVND (reference sequence). As DNA, the CDR3 is TGTGCCAGTACGAAGAGAGGGTCCTACAATGAGCAGTTCTTC. This codes for CASTKRGSYNEQFF.

This clone was found a few times. The chain has TRBV29-1 and TRBJ1-2, with D uncertain. The V gene's germline CDR1 is SQVTM and CDR2 ANQGSEA. The CDR3 runs 13 residues. Trimming left V 7 bases short and J 3 bases short, with 15 bases between. The CDR3 region is CSAEEPFDYGYTF. The CDR3 DNA reads as TGCAGCGCTGAGGAGCCATTTGACTATGGCTACACCTTC.

V usage is TRBV2 and J usage is TRBJ1-5; 7 positions agree with TRBD1. With 7 bases clipped from V and 11 bases from J, the junction kept 11 bases outside the gene matches. CDR1 SNHLY and CDR2 FYNNEI come from the germline V gene. The length of the CDR3 is 13 residues. CDR3 sequence reads: CASTRDSGGTQHF. In nucleotides, the CDR3 is TGTGCCAGCACCCGGGACAGTGGCGGGACCCAGCATTTT.

This clone was counted only a few times. This chain joins TRBV5-1 and TRBJ1-6; TRBD1 aligns across 10 bases. V lost 4 bases to trimming and J lost 10 bases; unmatched junction nucleotides: 8. The CDR3 is 15 residues long. Germline V CDR1 and CDR2: SGHRS, YFSETQ. DNA for the CDR3: TGCGCCAGCAGCCCGGAGGGACAGGGGAGCTCACCCCTCCACTTT. Protein product: CASSPEGQGSSPLHF.

This chain uses TRBV7-3 with TRBJ2-5; TRBD2 matches 7 bases. The CDR3 totals 14 residues. Trimming cost V 4 bases and J 1 base; bases outside gene matches: 3. Germline V gives CDR1 SGHTA, CDR2 FQGTGA. As DNA, the CDR3 is TGTGCCAGCAGCTCGGGACTACCCCAAGAGACCCAGTACTTC. The encoded protein is CASSSGLPQETQYF. The entire variable domain, with the rest obtained from reference TRBV7-3 and TRBJ2-5, is as follows: GAGVSQTPSNKVTEKGKYVELRCDPISGHTALYWYRQSLGQGPEFLIYFQGTGAADDSGLPNDRFFAVRPEGSVSTLKIQRTERGDSAVYLCASSSGLPQETQYFGPGTRLLVL.

The J gene is TRBJ2-7, the V gene TRBV27; TRBD2 aligns across 15 bases. CDR3 size: 13 residues. Germline V gives CDR1 MNHEY, CDR2 SMNVEV (reference sequence). V was clipped by 8 bases and J by 9 bases; unmatched bases: 5. CDR3 in DNA: TGTGCCAGCGGACTAGCGGGAGGGCTGGGGCAGTACTTC. It translates to CASGLAGGLGQYF.

The chain is built from TRBV28 and TRBJ2-7; the D gene is possibly TRBD2 (5 bases). The germline V gene has CDR1 MDHEN and CDR2 SYDVKM. The ends were cut back, 4 bases at V and 6 bases at J, with 19 bases in the middle. The CDR3 totals 15 residues. DNA for the CDR3: TGTGCCAGCAGTTCAAATTTCCGGGGTTCGGGCGAGCAGTACTTC. Encoded protein: CASSSNFRGSGEQYF.

The CDR3 loop is CASSVSYSNQPQHF. CDR3 in DNA: TGTGCCAGCAGCGTCAGTTATAGCAATCAGCCCCAGCATTTT. The chain couples TRBV5-8 to TRBJ1-5; no clear D gene. CDR1 is SGHTS and CDR2 is YDEGEE in the germline V gene. This CDR3 spans 14 amino acids. V lost 4 bases to trimming and J lost 0 bases, with 8 bases between them. Full variable domain (remainder filled in from reference TRBV5-8 and TRBJ1-5): EAGVTQSPTHLIKTRGQQATLRCSPISGHTSVYWYQQALGLGLQFLLWYDEGEERNRGNFPPRFSGRQFPNYSSELNVNALELEDSALYLCASSVSYSNQPQHFGDGTRLSIL.

The CDR3 loop reads CATSDMTSGRNEQFF. The CDR3 DNA follows: TGTGCCACCAGTGACATGACTAGCGGGAGGAATGAGCAGTTCTTC. The rearrangement links TRBV24-1 to TRBJ2-1; 13 bases align to TRBD2. CDR3 size: 15 residues. Losses at the gene ends were 4 bases for V and 7 bases for J; bases not matched to a gene: 3. Germline-derived CDR1 and CDR2 are KGHDR and SFDVKD.

The gene calls are TRBV9 and TRBJ1-3; 7 bases fit TRBD1. The CDR3 is 15 amino acids. Germline V gives CDR1 SGDLS, CDR2 YYNGEE. The ends lost 2 bases at V and 8 bases at J; junction bases unmatched: 10. CDR3 sequence: CASSVGDSRRDTIYF. CDR3 DNA: TGTGCCAGCAGCGTTGGGGACAGCCGGAGGGACACCATATATTTT.

The chain links TRBV29-1 to TRBJ2-7; D gene uncertain. V was clipped by 3 bases and J by 2 bases, with 8 bases between them. The CDR3 sequence is 12 residues long. The germline V gene has CDR1 SQVTM and CDR2 ANQGSEA. The CDR3: CSVEQEAYEQYF. The CDR3 nucleotides are TGCAGCGTTGAGCAGGAAGCCTACGAGCAGTACTTC.

The chain couples TRBV7-2 to TRBJ2-7; a possible D gene is TRBD2 (5 bases). The CDR3 is made up of 15 amino acids. In germline, CDR1 is SGHTA, CDR2 FQGNSA. Between the trimmed V and J ends, which lost 3 bases and 2 bases, there was a span of 14 bases. The CDR3 nucleotides are TGTGCCAGCAGCTTCCAGCGTTACGGGGCCTACGAGCAGTACTTC. This gives the protein CASSFQRYGAYEQYF.

V gene TRBV29-1 combines with J gene TRBJ2-3; the match to TRBD2 covers 12 bases. The CDR3 runs to 18 residues. Germline V gene lookup returns CDR1 SQVTM and CDR2 ANQGSEA. V shed 4 bases, J shed 4 bases, and the junction held 15 bases outside the gene matches. CDR3 residues: CSVVLGGGLAGYPDTQYF. CDR3 in DNA: TGCAGCGTTGTGCTGGGAGGAGGACTAGCGGGATATCCAGATACGCAGTATTTT.

This chain links TRBV28 with TRBJ2-7; 8 bases line up with TRBD2. The V gene end was trimmed by 6 bases and the J gene end by 0 bases; junction bases not matched to a gene: 7. Germline V gene data show CDR1 as MDHEN and CDR2 as SYDVKM. The CDR3 loop spans 15 amino acids. The CDR3 sequence: CASSQTGGSSYEQYF. CDR3 in DNA: TGTGCCAGCAGCCAAACGGGGGGGAGCTCCTACGAGCAGTACTTC. The full variable domain, in which reference TRBV28 and TRBJ2-7 provide the parts outside the CDR3, is DVKVTQSSRYLVKRTGEKVFLECVQDMDHENMFWYRQDPGLGLRLIYFSYDVKMKEKGDIPEGYSVSREKKERFSLILESASTNQTSMYLCASSQTGGSSYEQYFGPGTRLTVT.

J is TRBJ1-1 and V is TRBV2; 11 bases align to TRBD1. Germline V lookup: CDR1 SNHLY, CDR2 FYNNEI. The V segment lost 5 bases and the J segment 0 bases; nucleotides outside the gene matches: 2. The CDR3 runs 15 residues. CDR3 sequence: CASSWDRGMNTEAFF. CDR3 DNA sequence: TGTGCCAGCAGTTGGGACAGGGGGATGAACACTGAAGCTTTCTTT.

The V gene is TRBV6-5, the J gene TRBJ1-5, with D maybe TRBD1 (6 bases). The V end was cut by 2 bases, the J end by 7 bases, with 12 bases between. From germline, CDR1 is MNHEY and CDR2 SVGAGI. CDR3 length equals 14 residues. CDR3 loop: CASSYKLQGQPQHF. The CDR3 DNA sequence: TGTGCCAGCAGTTACAAGCTACAGGGCCAGCCCCAGCATTTT.

The V gene is TRBV6-5, the J gene TRBJ2-1; D ambiguous. Germline lookup yields CDR1 MNHEY and CDR2 SVGAGI. CDR3 length: 11 residues. The V end was cut by 2 bases, the J end by 8 bases, with 4 bases between. CDR3 DNA sequence: TGTGCCAGCAGTTACCGGGATGAGCAGTTCTTC. Residues: CASSYRDEQFF.

V is TRBV7-8 and J is TRBJ2-5, with 8 bases that match TRBD1. Germline V gene data show CDR1 as SGHVS and CDR2 as FQNEAQ. V lost 1 base to trimming and J lost 5 bases; unmatched junction nucleotides: 0. This CDR3 has 13 amino acids. Here the CDR3 reads CASSLGQGETQYF. The CDR3 region has the DNA TGTGCCAGCAGCTTAGGACAGGGGGAGACCCAGTACTTC. Together with reference TRBV7-8 and TRBJ2-5, the CDR3 gives the full variable domain: GAGVSQSPRYKVAKRGQDVALRCDPISGHVSLFWYQQALGQGPEFLTYFQNEAQLDKSGLPSDRFFAERPEGSVSTLKIQRTQQEDSAVYLCASSLGQGETQYFGPGTRLLVL.

This clone was seen just once. This rearrangement joins TRBV19 to TRBJ2-1; 7 bases fit TRBD1. CDR1 is LNHDA, CDR2 SQIVND, per germline (reference sequence). This CDR3 comprises 19 residues. Germline trimming cut 6 bases from V and 4 bases from J; bases unmatched to any gene: 21. The CDR3 nucleotides are TGTGCCAGTAGCCCCCGAGGACAGGCACGTTCAAAGGGGTACAATGAGCAGTTCTTC. The encoded protein is CASSPRGQARSKGYNEQFF. The full variable domain, with the rest looked up from reference TRBV19 and TRBJ2-1, is DGGITQSPKYLFRKEGQNVTLSCEQNLNHDAMYWYRQDPGQGLRLIYYSQIVNDFQKGDIAEGYSVSREKKESFPLTVTSAQKNPTAFYLCASSPRGQARSKGYNEQFFGPGTRLTVL.

The gene calls are TRBV27 and TRBJ1-5; perhaps TRBD1 as D (5 bases). V was cut by 2 bases and J by 5 bases, with 7 bases left in between. Germline-derived CDR1 and CDR2 are MNHEY and SMNVEV (reference sequence). The CDR3 contains 13 residues. DNA of the CDR3: TGTGCCAGCAGTTTACGGGGGTATCAGCCCCAGCATTTT. It codes for CASSLRGYQPQHF.